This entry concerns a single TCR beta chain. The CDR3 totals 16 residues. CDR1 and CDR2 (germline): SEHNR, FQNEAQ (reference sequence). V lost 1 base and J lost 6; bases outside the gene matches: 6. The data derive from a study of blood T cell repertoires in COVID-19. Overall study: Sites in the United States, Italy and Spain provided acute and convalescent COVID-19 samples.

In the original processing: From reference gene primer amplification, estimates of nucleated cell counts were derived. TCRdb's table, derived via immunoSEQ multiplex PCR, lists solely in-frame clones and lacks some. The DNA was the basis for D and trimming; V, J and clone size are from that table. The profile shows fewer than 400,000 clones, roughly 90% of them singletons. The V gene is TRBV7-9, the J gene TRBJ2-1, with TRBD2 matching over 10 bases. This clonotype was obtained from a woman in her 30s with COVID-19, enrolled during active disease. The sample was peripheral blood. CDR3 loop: CASSLVLGLALNEQFF. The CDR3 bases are TGTGCCAGCAGCTTAGTTTTGGGACTAGCGCTCAATGAGCAGTTCTTC.